A single sample gave rise to the 12 T cell receptor beta chains below, sequenced in a study of cytomegalovirus exposure and HLA in healthy donors. PCR primers comprised 60 Vbeta and 13 Jbeta primers. Clones were read by immunoSEQ multiplex PCR, and TCRdb kept only the in-frame ones, dropping some. The table includes around 70,000 clones, roughly four fifths detected once. Input material: PBMCs. These receptors all come from a man between 65 and 85 years old in good health and CMV-seronegative.

In this sample, this clone turned up a few times. The V call is TRBV11-2, the J call TRBJ2-1; D remains unclear. Trimming stripped 0 bases from V and 6 bases from J, with 3 bases between. Germline assignment: CDR1 SGHAT and CDR2 FQNNGV. This CDR3 has 12 residues. Written as DNA, the CDR3 is TGTGCCAGCAGCTTAGAGCGCAATGAGCAGTTCTTC. Translated, it gives CASSLERNEQFF.

V is TRBV7-2 and J is TRBJ2-5, with 8 bases fitting TRBD2. Germline lookup yields CDR1 SGHTA and CDR2 FQGNSA. The length of the CDR3 is 16 residues. Germline trimming cut 4 bases from V and 5 bases from J; bases unmatched to any gene: 12. The CDR3 DNA follows: TGTGCCAGCAGCTCGCTAGCGGGCTCGAGGGTCGAGACCCAGTACTTC. This encodes CASSSLAGSRVETQYF.

The rearrangement joins TRBV18 to TRBJ2-5, with D possibly TRBD1 on 5 matching bases. Germline CDR1 and CDR2: KGHSH and LQKENI. The length of the CDR3 is 16 residues. The germline V and J ends were trimmed by 2 bases and 1 base, with 14 bases remaining between them. The CDR3 DNA reads as TGTGCCAGCTCACCATCGGTTCAGGGCCCCCAAGAGACCCAGTACTTC. It encodes CASSPSVQGPQETQYF.

This chain links TRBV30 with TRBJ1-3; tentative D call: TRBD1 (5 bases). This CDR3 is built from 14 residues. Germline assignment: CDR1 GTSNPN and CDR2 SVGIG (reference sequence). Trimming left V 4 bases short and J 2 bases short, with 12 bases between. CDR3 sequence: CAWTQDSTGNTIYF. In DNA form, the CDR3 reads TGTGCCTGGACCCAAGACAGCACTGGAAACACCATATATTTT.

J is TRBJ1-2 and V is TRBV2; TRBD1 matches at 9 bases. The CDR3 runs to 14 residues. With V trimmed by 6 bases and J by 0 bases, 2 bases remained unmatched. Germline lookup yields CDR1 SNHLY and CDR2 FYNNEI. The DNA for the CDR3 is TGTGCCAGCAGCCGACAGGGGGCTAACTATGGCTACACCTTC. Its translation is CASSRQGANYGYTF.

The V gene is TRBV7-9, the J gene TRBJ1-6, with a possible D match to TRBD1 (5 bases). CDR1 and CDR2 from the germline V gene are SEHNR and FQNEAQ (reference sequence). Trimming took 11 bases from V and 10 from J, leaving 18 bases between them. The CDR3 extends over 13 amino acids. Here the CDR3 DNA reads TGTGCCGGTCAGGGCATGGTCGGGTCACCCCTCCACTTT. Encoded protein: CAGQGMVGSPLHF. Full variable domain (remainder filled in from reference TRBV7-9 and TRBJ1-6): DTGVSQNPRHKITKRGQNVTFRCDPISEHNRLYWYRQTLGQGPEFLTYFQNEAQLEKSRLLSDRFSAERPKGSFSTLEIQRTEQGDSAMYLCAGQGMVGSPLHFGNGTRLTVT.

This chain connects TRBV10-3 to TRBJ1-6; TRBD1 agrees at 9 bases. CDR1 is ENHRY and CDR2 is SYGVKD in the germline V gene. V lost 0 bases to trimming and J lost 3 bases; unmatched junction nucleotides: 0. The CDR3 is 16 residues long. CDR3 loop: CAISESDRGYNSPLHF. DNA of the CDR3: TGTGCCATCAGTGAGTCGGACAGGGGCTATAATTCACCCCTCCACTTT.

The rearrangement links TRBV6-1 to TRBJ2-7; TRBD1 matches 8 bases. The CDR3 spans 14 residues. The ends lost 5 bases at V and 6 bases at J; junction bases unmatched: 9. From germline, CDR1 is MNHNS and CDR2 SASEGT. The CDR3 spells CASSLDREKGEQYF. The CDR3 DNA follows: TGTGCCAGCAGTTTGGACAGGGAGAAGGGCGAGCAGTACTTC.

V usage is TRBV5-4 and J usage is TRBJ1-4, with D perhaps matching TRBD1 (6 bases). Germline V gene lookup returns CDR1 SGHNT and CDR2 YYREEE (reference sequence). The ends were cut back, 4 bases at V and 4 bases at J, with 11 bases in the middle. CDR3 length equals 14 residues. Here the CDR3 reads CASSQGLLNEKLFF. Here the CDR3 DNA reads TGTGCCAGCAGCCAGGGGCTGCTTAATGAAAAACTGTTTTTT. Combining the CDR3 with reference TRBV5-4 and TRBJ1-4 gives the whole variable domain ETGVTQSPTHLIKTRGQQVTLRCSSQSGHNTVSWYQQALGQGPQFIFQYYREEENGRGNFPPRFSGLQFPNYSSELNVNALELDDSALYLCASSQGLLNEKLFFGSGTQLSVL.

The chain has TRBV5-1 and TRBJ2-7; the match to TRBD1 covers 7 bases. Trimming removed 0 bases from V and 0 bases from J; junction bases left unmatched: 9. CDR1 SGHRS and CDR2 YFSETQ come from the germline V gene. The CDR3 is 17 residues long. The CDR3 DNA is TGCGCCAGCAGCTTGGGGTGGGTCAGGGGGAACTCCTACGAGCAGTACTTC. Encoded protein: CASSLGWVRGNSYEQYF.

The chain couples TRBV30 to TRBJ2-7; D gene ambiguous. Looked up from germline, CDR1 is GTSNPN and CDR2 is SVGIG (reference sequence). Trimming stripped 2 bases from V and 2 bases from J, with 7 bases between. The CDR3 loop spans 12 amino acids. The CDR3 here is CAWSYLTYEQYF. CDR3 in DNA: TGTGCCTGGAGTTATCTAACCTACGAGCAGTACTTC.

The chain is built from TRBV7-2 and TRBJ1-5; TRBD1 matches 7 bases. The CDR3 spans 15 residues. Germline loops: CDR1 SGHTA, CDR2 FQGNSA. With V trimmed by 1 base and J by 7 bases, 7 bases remained unmatched. The CDR3 DNA reads TGTGCCAGCAGCTTAGAGGGGGCGCCCGGGCAGCCCCAGCATTTT. Translating it yields CASSLEGAPGQPQHF.